These 21 T cell receptor beta chains were all obtained from the same sample, sequenced in a study of shared clonotypes between healthy human individuals. Only in-frame clones appear in the TCRdb table, and some are missing; sequencing was by immunoSEQ multiplex PCR. Of hundreds of thousands of clones in the sample, roughly three quarters are singletons; the top ten hold 13%. Sequencing was carried out using PBMCs. The receptors derive from a middle-aged woman in good health. Some clones in this sample may be carry-over from other donors' samples.

The chain has TRBV15 and TRBJ1-4; TRBD1 is a possible D gene (6 bases). The V and J ends lost 0 bases and 7 bases respectively, with 12 bases between them. CDR1 is LNHNV and CDR2 is YYDKDF in the germline V gene (reference sequence). This CDR3 region has 15 residues. CDR3 in amino acids: CATSRDARGGEKLFF. The CDR3 coding sequence is TGTGCCACCAGCAGAGATGCCAGGGGAGGTGAAAAACTGTTTTTT. Full variable domain (outside the CDR3, taken from reference TRBV15 and TRBJ1-4): DAMVIQNPRYQVTQFGKPVTLSCSQTLNHNVMYWYQQKSSQAPKLLFHYYDKDFNNEADTPDNFQSRRPNTSFCFLDIRSPGLGDTAMYLCATSRDARGGEKLFFGSGTQLSVL.

This chain links TRBV11-2 with TRBJ2-5; possible D gene TRBD1, 5 bases. Between the trimmed V and J ends, which lost 0 bases and 6 bases, there was a span of 17 bases. The CDR3 sequence is 16 residues long. Germline CDR1 and CDR2: SGHAT and FQNNGV. Here the CDR3 reads CASSLDRQGTMKTQYF. CDR3 nucleotide sequence: TGTGCCAGCAGCTTAGACAGGCAGGGTACGATGAAGACCCAGTACTTC. The variable domain in full, with the rest retrieved from reference TRBV11-2 and TRBJ2-5, is EAGVAQSPRYKIIEKRQSVAFWCNPISGHATLYWYQQILGQGPKLLIQFQNNGVVDDSQLPKDRFSAERLKGVDSTLKIQPAKLEDSAVYLCASSLDRQGTMKTQYFGPGTRLLVL.

Regarding this clone: Other DNA sequences in the same sample also yield this CDR3. The V gene is TRBV6-4, the J gene TRBJ2-6, with D possibly being TRBD1 or TRBD2 (5 bases each). The V end was cut by 6 bases, the J end by 1 base, with 7 bases between. The CDR3 extends over 14 amino acids. Germline CDR1 MRHNA, CDR2 SNTAGT. The CDR3, as DNA: TGTGCCAGCAGCGAGGGGTCTGGGGCCAACGTCCTGACTTTC. Amino acids: CASSEGSGANVLTF.

This clone was detected only once. One base away lies a much larger clone, so this may be a sequencing read error. The chain combines TRBV5-4 with TRBJ2-5; no clear D gene. The CDR3 spans 13 residues. CDR1 is SGHNT and CDR2 is YYREEE in the germline V gene (reference sequence). V was trimmed by 0 bases and J by 5 bases, leaving 8 bases between them. Written as DNA, the CDR3 is TGTGCCAGCAGCTTGGGGAGTGGGGAGACCCAGTACTTC. It translates to CASSLGSGETQYF. Full variable domain (outside the CDR3, taken from reference TRBV5-4 and TRBJ2-5): ETGVTQSPTHLIKTRGQQVTLRCSSQSGHNTVSWYQQALGQGPQFIFQYYREEENGRGNFPPRFSGLQFPNYSSELNVNALELDDSALYLCASSLGSGETQYFGPGTRLLVL.

This clone was counted ten times or more. Distinct nucleotide sequences in the sample also encode this CDR3. The chain links TRBV27 to TRBJ1-1; a possible D gene is TRBD1 (6 bases). V lost 2 bases and J lost 0, with 7 bases in between. The germline CDR1 and CDR2 sequences are MNHEY and SMNVEV (reference sequence). This CDR3 region has 14 residues. The CDR3 DNA follows: TGTGCCAGCAGTTTAAACAGGGTGAACACTGAAGCTTTCTTT. Protein: CASSLNRVNTEAFF.

This clone is a singleton in its sample. V usage is TRBV30 and J usage is TRBJ2-2; 11 bases agree with TRBD2. With V trimmed by 2 bases and J by 12 bases, 5 bases remained unmatched. CDR3 length equals 13 residues. CDR1 and CDR2 from the germline V gene are GTSNPN and SVGIG (reference sequence). The CDR3 sequence is CAWSPLAGGQLFF. CDR3 coding DNA: TGTGCCTGGAGTCCCCTAGCGGGAGGTCAGCTGTTTTTT.

Notes on this clone: A much bigger clone sits one base away, suggesting this may be a read error. Other DNA sequences in the sample encode the same CDR3. This chain joins TRBV2 and TRBJ1-1; the D is unclear. This CDR3 contains 13 residues. Germline loops: CDR1 SNHLY, CDR2 FYNNEI. CDR3 DNA: TGTGCCAGCAGTGAATGGGTGAATACTGAAGCTTTCTTT. Protein: CASSEWVNTEAFF.

V and J are TRBV2 and TRBJ2-5, with TRBD1 matching over 8 bases. V dropped 9 bases and J dropped 3; count of bases not matched to a gene: 6. The germline V gene has CDR1 SNHLY and CDR2 FYNNEI. The CDR3 runs 13 residues. Written as DNA, the CDR3 is TGTGCCAGTATGACAGGGGTTAAAGAGACCCAGTACTTC. It specifies CASMTGVKETQYF.

This clone has only a few counts. The chain couples TRBV7-9 to TRBJ2-7; 8 nucleotides align to TRBD2. The V gene's germline CDR1 is SEHNR and CDR2 FQNEAQ (reference sequence). V was clipped by 1 base and J by 2 bases; unmatched bases: 4. CDR3 size: 15 residues. This chain's CDR3 is CASSLVAGPPYEQYF. CDR3 DNA: TGTGCCAGCAGCTTAGTAGCGGGACCCCCCTACGAGCAGTACTTC. The complete variable domain, with remaining parts taken from reference TRBV7-9 and TRBJ2-7, reads DTGVSQNPRHKITKRGQNVTFRCDPISEHNRLYWYRQTLGQGPEFLTYFQNEAQLEKSRLLSDRFSAERPKGSFSTLEIQRTEQGDSAMYLCASSLVAGPPYEQYFGPGTRLTVT.

The CDR3 spells CASSTKEGTGGSNTEAFF. In nucleotides, the CDR3 is TGTGCCAGCAGCACTAAAGAGGGGACAGGGGGCTCGAACACTGAAGCTTTCTTT. The chain has TRBV21-1 and TRBJ1-1; whether TRBD1, the table's D call, matches the DNA was not checked. TRBV21-1 is tagged as a pseudogene. CDR3 size: 18 residues.

The chain couples TRBV7-2 to TRBJ2-7; 7 bases are shared with TRBD2. Unmatched junction bases numbered 11, after V lost 5 bases and J lost 7 bases. CDR1 and CDR2 (germline): SGHTA, FQGNSA. The CDR3 is 14 amino acids. CDR3 amino acids: CASSQRDSYVEQYF. In DNA, the CDR3 is TGTGCCAGCAGCCAGCGGGACTCGTATGTAGAGCAGTACTTC.

V is TRBV28 and J is TRBJ2-7; D might be TRBD1 (6 bases). The CDR3 loop spans 15 amino acids. The germline gives CDR1 MDHEN, CDR2 SYDVKM. V lost 8 bases to trimming and J lost 1 base, with 18 bases between them. DNA of the CDR3: TGTGCCAGCGTGGGGGCCAGGACGTATTCCTACGAGCAGTACTTC. Amino acid sequence: CASVGARTYSYEQYF.

The table lists this clone with a few counts. The chain is built from TRBV27 and TRBJ2-1; the D gene is possibly TRBD1 (5 bases). Per the germline V gene, CDR1 is MNHEY and CDR2 is SMNVEV (reference sequence). Deletions cut 3 bases from V and 0 bases from J, with 9 bases between. The CDR3 totals 15 residues. The CDR3 sequence: CASSLSGYSYNEQFF. CDR3 in DNA: TGTGCCAGCAGTTTGTCAGGGTACTCCTACAATGAGCAGTTCTTC.

The J gene is TRBJ2-3, the V gene TRBV29-1, with D perhaps matching TRBD1 or TRBD2 (5 bases each). Trimming removed 4 bases at V and 2 bases at J, with 16 bases between. Germline CDR1 SQVTM, CDR2 ANQGSEA. This CDR3 is built from 15 residues. The chain's CDR3 is CSVVFGTKNTDTQYF. CDR3 bases: TGCAGCGTTGTGTTTGGGACGAAGAACACAGATACGCAGTATTTT.

This clone showed up just a few times. V usage is TRBV10-2 and J usage is TRBJ1-1, with TRBD1 as a possible D gene (6 bases). CDR3 length equals 14 residues. Trimming removed 3 bases from V and 7 bases from J, with 15 bases in between. Germline V gene sequence: CDR1 WSHSY, CDR2 SAAADI. Here the CDR3 DNA reads TGCGCCAGCAGTGAATGGACAGCGGCATATGAAGCTTTCTTT. This encodes CASSEWTAAYEAFF.

The gene calls are TRBV29-1 and TRBJ1-1; 7 nucleotides align to TRBD1. Unmatched junction bases numbered 4, after V lost 4 bases and J lost 5 bases. Germline assignment: CDR1 SQVTM and CDR2 ANQGSEA. The CDR3 has 12 residues. Here the CDR3 DNA reads TGCAGCGTTGGCGACAGGGAAACTGAAGCTTTCTTT. It specifies CSVGDRETEAFF.

V is TRBV6-5 and J is TRBJ2-2; D gene unclear. The CDR3 has 15 residues. The germline V gene has CDR1 MNHEY and CDR2 SVGAGI. The ends were cut back, 7 bases at V and 1 base at J, with 13 bases in the middle. The CDR3 loop reads CASNPVTGNTGELFF. CDR3 DNA: TGTGCCAGCAACCCCGTGACGGGGAACACCGGGGAGCTGTTTTTT.

The chain combines TRBV4-3 with TRBJ2-5; 10 nucleotides align to TRBD1. Near its end, the DNA agrees better with TRBJ2-7, so the J call may be wrong. The CDR3 covers 15 residues. Germline V gene data show CDR1 as LGHNA and CDR2 as YSLEER. CDR3 nucleotide sequence: TGCGCCAGCAGCCCCGGGACAGGGGAAACGTACGAGCAGTACTTC. This sequence encodes CASSPGTGETYEQYF.

This clone was recorded once. This rearrangement joins TRBV19 to TRBJ1-2; tentative D call: TRBD1 (6 bases). Trimming took off 3 bases at V and 6 bases at J, with 17 bases between the two ends. Per germline, CDR1 LNHDA and CDR2 SQIVND (reference sequence). The CDR3 loop spans 15 amino acids. In DNA, the CDR3 is TGTGCCAGTAGTATCGGAGCAGGGGTGACTCATGGCTACACCTTC. Protein product: CASSIGAGVTHGYTF.

The J gene is TRBJ2-1, the V gene TRBV10-1; D perhaps matches TRBD2 (5 bases). The CDR3 length is 14 residues. Germline V gene data show CDR1 as WNHNN and CDR2 as SYGVQD (reference sequence). The V gene lost 8 bases and the J gene lost 0 bases, with 11 bases spanning the gap. The CDR3: CASSSSSSYNEQFF. The CDR3 coding sequence is TGCGCCAGCTCTAGCTCCAGCTCCTACAATGAGCAGTTCTTC.

This clone was observed a few times. The CDR3 here is CAWSVQPDGYTF. The CDR3 DNA sequence: TGTGCCTGGAGTGTACAACCGGATGGCTACACCTTC. The chain joins TRBV30 to TRBJ1-2; D remains ambiguous. V gave up 0 bases and J gave up 6 bases, with 8 bases separating them. The CDR3 is 12 amino acids. Germline CDR1 is GTSNPN and CDR2 is SVGIG (reference sequence).